The present entry profiles one T cell receptor beta chain with its context. Clones were sequenced by immunoSEQ multiplex PCR, and TCRdb holds only the in-frame ones, with some missing. The data show under 600,000 clones, with roughly 85% seen just once and approximately 12% held by the top ten. This specimen comes from a study of shared clonotypes between healthy human individuals. The CDR3 loop spans 15 amino acids. The V and J ends lost 1 base and 2 bases respectively, with 8 bases between them. CDR1 is SGHNT, CDR2 YENEEA, per germline. Specimen: PBMCs. The rearrangement links TRBV11-3 to TRBJ2-2, with D hard to call. The receptor comes from a woman aged 40 to 55 in good health. Some clones in this sample may be carry-over from other donors' samples. The CDR3: CASSLGLGNTGELFF. DNA of the CDR3: TGTGCCAGCAGCTTAGGACTGGGAAACACCGGGGAGCTGTTTTTT.